The clone carrying this T cell receptor (beta chain) was counted ten times or more. Its antigen remains unknown. Only patients with CD8+CD57+ cell expansion on flow cytometry were chosen for sequencing. No patient had been given any therapy when blood was sampled. This entry comes from a study of CD8+CD57+ T cells in acquired aplastic anemia. The overall study: Across the sorted CD4+ and CD8+ cells, DNA amounts averaged about 3 ug.

The use of genomic DNA as template underpinned the TCR beta VDJ and CDR3 profiling. MiXCR, applied by TCRdb to the reads, yields one record per CDR3 protein. The sample has over 150,000 distinct CDR3 sequences, around 60% seen once; the top ten hold roughly 43%. Broader study findings: The study identified under 30 CD8+ CDR3 sequences shared by patients and controls. Researchers reported that CD8+ Simpson's diversity was not significantly different in patients versus controls.

The sequence came from a human donor with aplastic anemia. Sequenced material: sorted CD4+, CD8+, or CD8+CD57+ T cells (not recorded which) from PBMCs.

This chain's CDR3 is CASTPLPDLSYEQYF. The CDR3 nucleotides are TGTGCCAGCACCCCGCTCCCGGACCTATCCTACGAGCAGTACTTC. The chain combines TRBV11-2 with TRBJ2-7; D not certain. Trimming left V 7 bases short and J 1 base short, with 17 bases between. Germline V CDR1 and CDR2: SGHAT, FQNNGV. The CDR3 has 15 residues.